This paragraph covers one T cell receptor beta chain sequence. Its antigen is undetermined. The ends were cut back, 4 bases at V and 0 bases at J, with 21 bases in the middle. The CDR3 extends over 18 amino acids. The germline CDR1 and CDR2 sequences are SGHTA and FQGNSA. The sample comes from a study of molecular identifiers for immune sequencing clone quantification. Overall study: In replicates, RNA taken from roughly 20,000 or 100,000 naive CD8 cells was divided five ways, and four portions underwent sequencing. Study-wide points: Clones with over 20 RNA copies captured over 99% of effector molecules but under 1% of naive ones. Spiked TCR RNA from one Jurkat cell reportedly showed up when mixed among 850,000 to 1,000,000 naive cells.

A CD8+CD4-CCR7+CD45RA+ gate was used to sort naive CD8 T cells. TCRdb recomputed calls from the PCR reads with MiXCR, one row per CDR3 protein. The sample includes 62,000 or so distinct CDR3 sequences, 15% to 20% of them seen just once. Input material: naive CD8+ T cells from blood, with Jurkat cell RNA spiked in. Subset of the sample: FACS-sorted CD8+CD4-CCR7+CD45RA+ naive T cells. This receptor was taken from a human donor in good health. Some libraries in this study had Jurkat cell RNA spiked in. This chain uses TRBV7-2 with TRBJ2-5; D is possibly TRBD2 (7 bases). The CDR3 DNA follows: TGTGCCAGCAGCTCACTAGCGACCCGGGGGCTACACCAAGAGACCCAGTACTTC. This sequence encodes CASSSLATRGLHQETQYF.